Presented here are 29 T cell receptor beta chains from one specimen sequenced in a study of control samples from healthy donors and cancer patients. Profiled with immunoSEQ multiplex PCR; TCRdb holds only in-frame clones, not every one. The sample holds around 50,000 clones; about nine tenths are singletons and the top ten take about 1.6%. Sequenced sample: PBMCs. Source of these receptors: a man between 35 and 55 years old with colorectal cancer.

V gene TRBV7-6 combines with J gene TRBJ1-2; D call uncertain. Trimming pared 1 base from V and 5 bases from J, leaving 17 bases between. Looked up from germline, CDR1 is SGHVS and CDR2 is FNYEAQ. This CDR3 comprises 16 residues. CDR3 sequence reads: CASSLDPKSGIYGYTF. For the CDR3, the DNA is TGTGCCAGCAGCTTAGATCCCAAGAGTGGGATTTATGGCTACACCTTC.

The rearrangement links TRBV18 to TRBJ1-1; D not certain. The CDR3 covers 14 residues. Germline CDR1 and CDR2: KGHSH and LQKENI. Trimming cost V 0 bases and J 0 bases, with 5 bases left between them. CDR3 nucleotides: TGTGCCAGCTCACCACCGGTAGTGAACACTGAAGCTTTCTTT. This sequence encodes CASSPPVVNTEAFF. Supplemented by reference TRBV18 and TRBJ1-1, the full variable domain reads NAGVMQNPRHLVRRRGQEARLRCSPMKGHSHVYWYRQLPEEGLKFMVYLQKENIIDESGMPKERFSAEFPKEGPSILRIQQVVRGDSAAYFCASSPPVVNTEAFFGQGTRLTVV.

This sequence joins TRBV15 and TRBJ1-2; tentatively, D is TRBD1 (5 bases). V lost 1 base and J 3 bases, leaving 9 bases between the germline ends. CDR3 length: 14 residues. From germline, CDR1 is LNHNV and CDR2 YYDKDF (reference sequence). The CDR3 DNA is TGTGCCACCAGCAGAGGTCCGGGACACTATGGCTACACCTTC. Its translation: CATSRGPGHYGYTF.

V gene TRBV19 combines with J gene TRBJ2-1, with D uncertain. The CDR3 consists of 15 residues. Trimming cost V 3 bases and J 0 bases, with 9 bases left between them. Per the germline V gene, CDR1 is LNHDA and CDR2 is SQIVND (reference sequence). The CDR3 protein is CASSIRRSSYNEQFF. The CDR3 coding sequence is TGTGCCAGTAGTATCAGGAGATCCTCCTACAATGAGCAGTTCTTC.

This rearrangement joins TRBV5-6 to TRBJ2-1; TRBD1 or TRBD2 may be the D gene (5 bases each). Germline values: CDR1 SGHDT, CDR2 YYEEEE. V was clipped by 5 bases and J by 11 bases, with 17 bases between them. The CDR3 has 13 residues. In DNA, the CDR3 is TGTGCCAGCAGTAGTAACCCTGGGGGTAAGCAGTTCTTC. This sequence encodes CASSSNPGGKQFF.

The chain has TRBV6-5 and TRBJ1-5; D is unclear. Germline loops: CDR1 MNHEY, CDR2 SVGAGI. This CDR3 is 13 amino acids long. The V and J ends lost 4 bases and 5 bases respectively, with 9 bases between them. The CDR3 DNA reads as TGTGCCAGCAGTTCCGGACGGGATCAGCCCCAGCATTTT. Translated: CASSSGRDQPQHF.

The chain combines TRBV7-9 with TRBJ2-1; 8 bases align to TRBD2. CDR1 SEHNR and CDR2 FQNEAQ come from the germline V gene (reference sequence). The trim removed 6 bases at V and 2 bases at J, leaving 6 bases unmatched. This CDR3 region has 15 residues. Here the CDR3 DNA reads TGTGCCAGCAGTCTCACTAGCGGAACCTACAATGAGCAGTTCTTC. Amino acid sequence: CASSLTSGTYNEQFF.

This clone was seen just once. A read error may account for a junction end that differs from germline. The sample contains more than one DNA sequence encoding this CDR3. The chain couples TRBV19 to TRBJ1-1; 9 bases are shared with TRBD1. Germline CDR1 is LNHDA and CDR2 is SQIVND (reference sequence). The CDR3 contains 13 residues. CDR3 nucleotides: TGTGCCAGTGGGGACAGGGTTGACACTGAGGCTTTCTTT. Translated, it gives CASGDRVDTEAFF.

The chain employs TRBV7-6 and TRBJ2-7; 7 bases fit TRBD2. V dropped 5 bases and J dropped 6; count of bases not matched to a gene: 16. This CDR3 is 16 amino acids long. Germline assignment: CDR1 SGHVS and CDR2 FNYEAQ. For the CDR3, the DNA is TGTGCCAGCAGCCCCCTGTACGCGGGAGCATTGGGCGAGCAGTACTTC. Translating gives CASSPLYAGALGEQYF.

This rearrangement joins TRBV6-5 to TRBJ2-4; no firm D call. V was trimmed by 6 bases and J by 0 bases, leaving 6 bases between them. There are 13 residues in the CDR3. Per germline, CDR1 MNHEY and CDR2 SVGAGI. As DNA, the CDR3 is TGTGCCAGCAGGAATTCAGCCAAAAACATTCAGTACTTC. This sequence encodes CASRNSAKNIQYF.

CDR3 sequence (DNA): TGTGCCAGCAGCCCCGTACGGGGGAATCAGCCCCAGCATTTT. Translated, it gives CASSPVRGNQPQHF. The V call is TRBV2, the J call TRBJ1-5; tentative D call: TRBD1 (5 bases). With 6 bases removed from V and 4 bases from J, the gap between germline ends came to 13 bases. Germline CDR1 SNHLY, CDR2 FYNNEI. The CDR3 loop spans 14 amino acids.

CDR3: CASSVGRHLDPNGELFF. The CDR3 DNA sequence: TGTGCCAGCAGCGTAGGAAGGCATCTAGATCCCAACGGGGAGCTGTTTTTT. The chain carries TRBV9 and TRBJ2-2; the D is unclear. Trimming cost V 0 bases and J 7 bases, with 19 bases left between them. Germline V gives CDR1 SGDLS, CDR2 YYNGEE. The CDR3 totals 17 residues.

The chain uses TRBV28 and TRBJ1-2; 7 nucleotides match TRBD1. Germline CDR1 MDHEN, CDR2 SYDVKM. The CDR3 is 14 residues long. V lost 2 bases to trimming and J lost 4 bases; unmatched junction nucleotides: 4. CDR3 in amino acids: CASSLRGPLYGYTF. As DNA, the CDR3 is TGTGCCAGCAGTTTAAGGGGGCCTCTCTATGGCTACACCTTC.

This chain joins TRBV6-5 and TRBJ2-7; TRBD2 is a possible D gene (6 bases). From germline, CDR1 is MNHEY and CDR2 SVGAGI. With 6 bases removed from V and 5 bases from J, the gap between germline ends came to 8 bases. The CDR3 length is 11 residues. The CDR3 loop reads CASREGHEQYF. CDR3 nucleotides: TGTGCCAGCAGGGAGGGGCACGAGCAGTACTTC.

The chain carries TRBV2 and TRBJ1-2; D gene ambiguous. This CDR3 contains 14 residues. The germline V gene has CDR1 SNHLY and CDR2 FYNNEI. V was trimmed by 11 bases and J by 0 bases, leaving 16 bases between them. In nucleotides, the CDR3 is TGTGCCGGTCGAGTGCCCTCTGCTAACTATGGCTACACCTTC. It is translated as CAGRVPSANYGYTF.

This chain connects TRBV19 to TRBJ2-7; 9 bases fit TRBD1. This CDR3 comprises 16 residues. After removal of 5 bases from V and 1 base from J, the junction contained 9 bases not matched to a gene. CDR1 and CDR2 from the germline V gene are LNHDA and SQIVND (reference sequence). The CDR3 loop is CASSYNRGQGSYEQYF. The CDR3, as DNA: TGTGCCAGTAGTTACAACAGGGGGCAAGGGTCCTACGAGCAGTACTTC.

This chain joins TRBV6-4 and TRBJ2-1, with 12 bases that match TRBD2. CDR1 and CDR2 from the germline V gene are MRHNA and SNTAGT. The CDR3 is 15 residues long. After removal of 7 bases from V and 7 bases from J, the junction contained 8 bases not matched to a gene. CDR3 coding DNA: TGTGCCAGCAAATGGACTAGCGGGGAAGGGAATGAGCAGTTCTTC. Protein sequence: CASKWTSGEGNEQFF.

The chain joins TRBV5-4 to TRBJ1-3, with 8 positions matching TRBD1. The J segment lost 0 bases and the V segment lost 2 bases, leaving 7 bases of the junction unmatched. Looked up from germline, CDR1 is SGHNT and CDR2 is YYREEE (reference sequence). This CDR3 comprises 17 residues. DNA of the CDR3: TGTGCCAGCAGCTTCGGACAGGGAAGGTCCTCTGGAAACACCATATATTTT. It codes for CASSFGQGRSSGNTIYF.

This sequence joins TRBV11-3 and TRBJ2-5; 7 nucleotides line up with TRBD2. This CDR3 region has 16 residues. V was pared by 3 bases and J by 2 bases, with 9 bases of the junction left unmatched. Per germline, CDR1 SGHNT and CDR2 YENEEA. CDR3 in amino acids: CASSFATASGQETQYF. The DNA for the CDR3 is TGTGCCAGCAGCTTCGCTACGGCTAGCGGACAAGAGACCCAGTACTTC.

Here the CDR3 DNA reads TGTGCCAGCAGCTTAGCAACAGGGAACACTGAAGCTTTCTTT. Translating gives CASSLATGNTEAFF. The rearrangement uses TRBV7-2 and TRBJ1-1; a weak D match, TRBD1 (5 bases). CDR3 size: 14 residues. V was clipped by 0 bases and J by 1 base, with 6 bases between them. The germline CDR1 and CDR2 sequences are SGHTA and FQGNSA.

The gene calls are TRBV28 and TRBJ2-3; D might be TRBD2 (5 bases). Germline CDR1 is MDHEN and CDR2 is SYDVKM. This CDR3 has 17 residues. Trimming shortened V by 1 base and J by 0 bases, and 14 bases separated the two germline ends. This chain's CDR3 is CASSLSGGLTSTDTQYF. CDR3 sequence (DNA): TGTGCCAGCAGTTTATCGGGCGGGTTGACTAGCACAGATACGCAGTATTTT.

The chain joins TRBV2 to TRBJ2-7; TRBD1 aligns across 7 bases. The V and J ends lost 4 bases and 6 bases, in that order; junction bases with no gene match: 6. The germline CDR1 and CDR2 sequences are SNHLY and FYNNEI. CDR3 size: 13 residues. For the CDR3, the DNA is TGTGCCAGCAGTGGCAGACAGGGCCGCGAGCAGTACTTC. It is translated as CASSGRQGREQYF.

The CDR3 region has the DNA TGTGCCAGCAGCGAAGGGTGGGCATACGAGCAGTACTTC. Its translation: CASSEGWAYEQYF. J is TRBJ2-7 and V is TRBV6-6, with D unclear. Trimming took 6 bases from V and 4 from J, leaving 13 bases between them. Germline values: CDR1 MNHNY, CDR2 SVGAGI (reference sequence). This CDR3 spans 13 amino acids.

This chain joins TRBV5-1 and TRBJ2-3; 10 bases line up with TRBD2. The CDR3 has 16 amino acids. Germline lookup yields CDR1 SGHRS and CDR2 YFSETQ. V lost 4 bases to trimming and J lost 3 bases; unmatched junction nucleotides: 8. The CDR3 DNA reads TGCGCCAGCAGCCCCGGACTAGCGGTAGGGACAGATACGCAGTATTTT. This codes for CASSPGLAVGTDTQYF.

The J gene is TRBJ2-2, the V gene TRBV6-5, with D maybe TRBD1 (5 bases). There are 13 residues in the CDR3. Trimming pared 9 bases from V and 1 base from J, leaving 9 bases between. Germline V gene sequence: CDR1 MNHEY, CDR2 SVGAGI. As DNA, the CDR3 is TGTGCCAGTGGTGACAGGAACACCGGGGAGCTGTTTTTT. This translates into CASGDRNTGELFF.

The CDR3 loop reads CASSLGQGQVGGIQHF. The CDR3 DNA sequence: TGTGCCAGCAGCTTGGGGCAGGGACAGGTTGGCGGGATTCAGCATTTT. This chain uses TRBV5-6 with TRBJ1-5, with 8 bases aligning to TRBD1. Trimming cost V 0 bases and J 13 bases; bases outside gene matches: 15. The CDR3 has 16 amino acids. The germline V gene has CDR1 SGHDT and CDR2 YYEEEE.

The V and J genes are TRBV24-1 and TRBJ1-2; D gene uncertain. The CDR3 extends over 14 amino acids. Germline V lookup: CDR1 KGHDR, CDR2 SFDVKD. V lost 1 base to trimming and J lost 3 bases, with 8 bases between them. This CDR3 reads CATSDFENDYGYTF. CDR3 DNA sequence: TGTGCCACCAGTGATTTCGAGAACGACTATGGCTACACCTTC.

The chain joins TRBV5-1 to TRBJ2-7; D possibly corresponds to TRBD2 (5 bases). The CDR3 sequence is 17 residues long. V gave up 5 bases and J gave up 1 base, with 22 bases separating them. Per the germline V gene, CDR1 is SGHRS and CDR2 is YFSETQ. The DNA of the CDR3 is TGCGCCAGCAGAGTGGCCCTGGCTGGGAGACGGTCCTACGAGCAGTACTTC. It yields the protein CASRVALAGRRSYEQYF.

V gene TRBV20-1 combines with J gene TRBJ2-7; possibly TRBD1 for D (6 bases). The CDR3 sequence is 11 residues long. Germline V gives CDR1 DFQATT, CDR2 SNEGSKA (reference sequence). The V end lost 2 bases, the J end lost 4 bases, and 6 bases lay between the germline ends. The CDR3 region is CSARQGYEQYF. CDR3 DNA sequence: TGCAGTGCTAGACAGGGGTACGAGCAGTACTTC.